These 20 T cell receptor beta chains share one sample of origin, sequenced in a study of cytotoxic CD8 clonotypes in ibrutinib-treated CLL. Using immunoSEQ multiplex PCR, the repertoire was profiled, and TCRdb retains in-frame clones only, with some absent. This table holds about 150,000 clones, around 76% found once. The sample consisted of PBMCs, taken after 24 months of ibrutinib treatment. The receptor source for this set is a human donor with chronic lymphocytic leukemia.

The chain carries TRBV9 and TRBJ2-3; no clear D. Germline V CDR1 and CDR2: SGDLS, YYNGEE. The ends were cut back, 4 bases at V and 0 bases at J, with 9 bases in the middle. This CDR3 comprises 14 residues. As DNA, the CDR3 is TGTGCCAGCAGCCCCGGTCCTAGCACAGATACGCAGTATTTT. Translated: CASSPGPSTDTQYF.

The chain recombines TRBV7-3 with TRBJ1-5; no clear D gene. The CDR3 totals 13 residues. Trimming cost V 5 bases and J 5 bases, with 10 bases left between them. Germline CDR1 SGHTA, CDR2 FQGTGA. The CDR3: CASSARSDQPQHF. In nucleotides, the CDR3 is TGTGCCAGCAGCGCCAGGTCCGATCAGCCCCAGCATTTT. Drawing the rest from reference TRBV7-3 and TRBJ1-5, the complete variable domain is GAGVSQTPSNKVTEKGKYVELRCDPISGHTALYWYRQSLGQGPEFLIYFQGTGAADDSGLPNDRFFAVRPEGSVSTLKIQRTERGDSAVYLCASSARSDQPQHFGDGTRLSIL.

V usage is TRBV30 and J usage is TRBJ2-7; the match to TRBD1 covers 9 bases. Germline-derived CDR1 and CDR2 are GTSNPN and SVGIG (reference sequence). The junction had 6 bases not matched to a gene; V was cut back by 8 bases and J by 4 bases. This CDR3 spans 12 amino acids. CDR3 sequence (DNA): TGTGCCACCGGACAGGGGAATTACGAGCAGTACTTC. Amino acid sequence: CATGQGNYEQYF.

This chain connects TRBV12-5 to TRBJ2-3; TRBD1 aligns across 12 bases. The ends lost 4 bases at V and 9 bases at J; junction bases unmatched: 8. The CDR3 runs 15 residues. Germline V gene data show CDR1 as LGHNT and CDR2 as FRNRAP. CDR3 in DNA: TGTGCTAGTGGTTCGGGGACAGGGGGCGTCGGGACGCAGTATTTT. This encodes CASGSGTGGVGTQYF.

The J gene is TRBJ2-4, the V gene TRBV28; D ambiguous. Trimming removed 5 bases at V and 6 bases at J, with 14 bases between. Germline V gene data show CDR1 as MDHEN and CDR2 as SYDVKM. The CDR3 has 14 amino acids. The CDR3 loop reads CASSPRAASNIQYF. DNA of the CDR3: TGTGCCAGCAGTCCACGGGCCGCCTCAAACATTCAGTACTTC.

This rearrangement joins TRBV19 to TRBJ2-2, with 7 bases aligning to TRBD2. Trimming at V came to 4 bases and at J to 4 bases, leaving 6 bases not matched to a gene. Germline loops: CDR1 LNHDA, CDR2 SQIVND (reference sequence). This CDR3 comprises 15 residues. CDR3 in DNA: TGTGCCAGTAGTAGGGGACTAAGGGTCACCGGGGAGCTGTTTTTT. Protein product: CASSRGLRVTGELFF.

This clone was detected only a few times. The genes are TRBV4-2 and TRBJ2-6; 8 bases are a match to TRBD1. The V gene's germline CDR1 is LGHNA and CDR2 YNFKEQ. CDR3 size: 18 residues. The ends lost 5 bases at V and 1 base at J; junction bases unmatched: 10. The CDR3 DNA follows: TGTGCCAGCAGCAAAGCCGGGACAGGCCTTTCTGGGGCCAACGTCCTGACTTTC. Its protein is CASSKAGTGLSGANVLTF.

The gene calls are TRBV7-2 and TRBJ1-6; D call uncertain. This CDR3 spans 13 amino acids. Germline V gene lookup returns CDR1 SGHTA and CDR2 FQGNSA. The germline V and J ends were trimmed by 5 bases and 9 bases, with 11 bases remaining between them. As DNA, the CDR3 is TGTGCCAGCAGCCCAGTTAGGGCTTCACCCCTCCACTTT. Protein sequence: CASSPVRASPLHF.

This clone was seen at least ten times. The rearrangement links TRBV27 to TRBJ2-1, with TRBD2 matching 7 bases. The CDR3 contains 15 residues. The ends lost 2 bases at V and 8 bases at J; junction bases unmatched: 9. The V gene's germline CDR1 is MNHEY and CDR2 SMNVEV (reference sequence). The CDR3 spells CASSLGPAGRYEQFF. DNA for the CDR3: TGTGCCAGCAGTTTAGGCCCAGCGGGACGGTATGAGCAGTTCTTC.

This clone came up a few times. The rearrangement joins TRBV28 to TRBJ1-5; 12 bases fit TRBD1. The germline V gene has CDR1 MDHEN and CDR2 SYDVKM. The CDR3 runs 15 residues. The J segment lost 9 bases and the V segment lost 4 bases, leaving 7 bases of the junction unmatched. The CDR3 DNA reads TGTGCCAGCAGTTCGGGACAGGGGGCGCATCGGCCCCAGCATTTT. This sequence encodes CASSSGQGAHRPQHF.

This chain uses TRBV7-8 with TRBJ2-2; TRBD2 agrees at 7 bases. CDR1 is SGHVS and CDR2 is FQNEAQ in the germline V gene. The CDR3 spans 16 residues. The junction had 11 bases not matched to a gene; V was cut back by 3 bases and J by 7 bases. CDR3 amino acids: CASSFSAGTYSGELFF. The DNA for the CDR3 is TGTGCCAGCAGCTTTTCAGCGGGAACCTACAGCGGGGAGCTGTTTTTT.

The genes are TRBV4-2 and TRBJ1-2, with 11 nucleotides matching TRBD1. With 1 base clipped from V and 7 bases from J, the junction kept 5 bases outside the gene matches. The CDR3 is 15 residues long. Germline V gene lookup returns CDR1 LGHNA and CDR2 YNFKEQ. CDR3 residues: CASSQAGQGAGGYTF. The CDR3, as DNA: TGTGCCAGCAGCCAAGCCGGACAGGGGGCAGGTGGCTACACCTTC.

By share, this clone counts as medium-sized (0.01 to 0.1%). Here the CDR3 reads CASRPGTLGQPQHF. The CDR3 nucleotides are TGTGCCAGCAGACCCGGGACGTTGGGTCAGCCCCAGCATTTT. The chain recombines TRBV28 with TRBJ1-5, with D perhaps TRBD1 (5 bases). Trimming stripped 6 bases from V and 6 bases from J, with 15 bases between. This CDR3 contains 14 residues. Germline lookup yields CDR1 MDHEN and CDR2 SYDVKM. Drawing the rest from reference TRBV28 and TRBJ1-5, the complete variable domain is DVKVTQSSRYLVKRTGEKVFLECVQDMDHENMFWYRQDPGLGLRLIYFSYDVKMKEKGDIPEGYSVSREKKERFSLILESASTNQTSMYLCASRPGTLGQPQHFGDGTRLSIL.

The chain links TRBV7-6 to TRBJ1-3; TRBD1 agrees at 8 bases. V lost 1 base to trimming and J lost 9 bases; unmatched junction nucleotides: 11. The germline V gene encodes CDR1 SGHVS and CDR2 FNYEAQ. The CDR3 covers 16 residues. DNA of the CDR3: TGTGCCAGCAGCTTAGTCCAGACAGGGGTCGGAGGCACCATATATTTT. It specifies CASSLVQTGVGGTIYF.

The V gene is TRBV4-3, the J gene TRBJ1-2, with D maybe TRBD1 (6 bases). CDR1 LGHNA and CDR2 YSLEER come from the germline V gene. The CDR3 totals 15 residues. V lost 4 bases to trimming and J lost 3 bases, with 15 bases between them. CDR3 in amino acids: CASSLGVGGHYGYTF. In DNA, the CDR3 is TGCGCCAGCAGCCTAGGGGTCGGGGGCCACTATGGCTACACCTTC.

This sequence joins TRBV7-9 and TRBJ2-6, with D hard to call. V lost 4 bases and J 4 bases, leaving 2 bases between the germline ends. The length of the CDR3 is 12 residues. Germline lookup yields CDR1 SEHNR and CDR2 FQNEAQ (reference sequence). CDR3 sequence: CASSSGANVLTF. In DNA, the CDR3 is TGTGCCAGCAGCTCCGGGGCCAACGTCCTGACTTTC.

This sequence joins TRBV19 and TRBJ2-3; D is uncertain. CDR1 is LNHDA, CDR2 SQIVND, per germline (reference sequence). V shed 3 bases and J shed 5 bases, with 24 bases lying between them. The length of the CDR3 is 18 residues. CDR3: CASSMSFWATSSGDTQYF. The CDR3 DNA is TGTGCCAGTAGTATGTCCTTTTGGGCCACCAGTTCGGGAGATACGCAGTATTTT.

V usage is TRBV18 and J usage is TRBJ2-1; D possibly uses TRBD1 or TRBD2 (6 bases each). CDR3 length: 12 residues. V was trimmed by 8 bases and J by 7 bases, leaving 12 bases between them. Germline-derived CDR1 and CDR2 are KGHSH and LQKENI. The CDR3 DNA sequence: TGTGCCAGCCACCGAGGGGGGAATGAGCAGTTCTTC. Translating it yields CASHRGGNEQFF.

In this sample, this clone turned up once. Different DNA sequences within this sample yield the same CDR3. The chain uses TRBV9 and TRBJ2-6, with D maybe TRBD2 (6 bases). Germline assignment: CDR1 SGDLS and CDR2 YYNGEE. V lost 0 bases, J lost 0 bases, and 10 bases lay in between. The CDR3 is 17 residues long. The CDR3 sequence: CASSVGAGLSGANVLTF. The CDR3 region has the DNA TGTGCCAGCAGCGTAGGGGCGGGGCTCTCTGGGGCCAACGTCCTGACTTTC.

V and J are TRBV5-1 and TRBJ2-5, with no clear D. This CDR3 region has 13 residues. Germline V gene sequence: CDR1 SGHRS, CDR2 YFSETQ. The V and J ends lost 1 base and 5 bases respectively, with 9 bases between them. CDR3 residues: CASSLLGSETQYF. The CDR3 coding sequence is TGCGCCAGCAGCTTGTTAGGGTCCGAGACCCAGTACTTC.